Listed below are T cell receptor beta chains from one sample, sequenced in a study of T cell responses to AZD1222 COVID-19 vaccine. The repertoire was sequenced with immunoSEQ multiplex PCR; TCRdb's copy has only in-frame clones and lacks some. This specimen shows over 140,000 clones; the ten leading clones hold 2.2%. Input material: peripheral blood. These receptors were taken from an adult in good health. CDR3s include the opening cysteine and the closing phenylalanine or tryptophan.

v_call,j_call,cdr3_aa
TRBV19,TRBJ2-3,CASSQRTGGSTDTQYF
TRBV6-6,TRBJ1-6,CASSLGRLNSPLHF
TRBV5-1,TRBJ1-2,CASSLEGTGNGYTF
TRBV6-5,TRBJ1-6,CASDGNSPLHF
TRBV6-6,TRBJ1-3,CASRSSRGGSGNTIYF
TRBV19,TRBJ1-1,CASSTFRQSLDTEAFF
TRBV7-3,TRBJ1-1,CASSAQGMGGAFF
TRBV2,TRBJ2-7,CASAGTVPYEQYF
TRBV20-1,TRBJ2-2,CSARGYTNTGELFF
TRBV6-1,TRBJ2-2,CASSGRLGGGTGELFF
TRBV21-1,TRBJ1-6,CASSKDNESSYNSPLHF
TRBV5-6,TRBJ1-4,CASSYGNWGEKLFF
TRBV30,TRBJ2-7,CAWSVGGQGEQYF
TRBV12-3/TRBV12-4,TRBJ2-7,CASSSGGEQYF
TRBV3-1/TRBV3-2,TRBJ2-3,CASSQYSPRSADTQYF
TRBV13,TRBJ2-1,CASSLRKDRDRGNNEQFF
TRBV7-2,TRBJ2-3,CASSPQTSGGVDTQYF
TRBV11-3,TRBJ2-7,CASSQGPRSYEQYF
TRBV28,TRBJ2-2,CAVGDRVDTGELFF
TRBV19,TRBJ1-1,CASSPHWTGVTEAFF
TRBV18,TRBJ1-3,CASSPVLESGNTIYF
TRBV11-3,TRBJ2-7,CASSMRTGGYEQYF
TRBV4-1,TRBJ1-2,CASSQRTGLYGYTF
TRBV19,TRBJ1-4,CASSWISTRTNEKLFF
TRBV11-2,TRBJ2-1,CASSLVSGSYNEQFF
TRBV10-3,TRBJ1-2,CAISEETAYGYTF